This entry lists 5 T cell receptor beta chains sequenced from one sample in a study of cytomegalovirus exposure and HLA in healthy donors. Amplification used 60 Vbeta primers and 13 Jbeta primers. TCRdb keeps only in-frame clones here, not all; method: immunoSEQ multiplex PCR. The sample consists of about 130,000 clones, about 81% of them appearing once. Sequencing was carried out using PBMCs. The origin of the receptors is a woman younger than 45 in good health and CMV-seronegative.

This rearrangement joins TRBV7-9 to TRBJ2-2; weak D call: TRBD2 (6 bases). Per the germline V gene, CDR1 is SEHNR and CDR2 is FQNEAQ (reference sequence). The CDR3 totals 14 residues. V lost 3 bases and J 4 bases, leaving 9 bases between the germline ends. CDR3 in DNA: TGTGCCAGCAGCTTTGGGGGGACCACCGGGGAGCTGTTTTTT. Translation gives CASSFGGTTGELFF.

The J gene is TRBJ2-1, the V gene TRBV7-8, with D possibly being TRBD2 (5 bases). The ends were cut back, 0 bases at V and 8 bases at J, with 8 bases in the middle. The CDR3 has 13 amino acids. The V gene's germline CDR1 is SGHVS and CDR2 FQNEAQ. The CDR3 nucleotides are TGTGCCAGCAGCTTAGCGTTCGGGGATGAGCAGTTCTTC. Translated, it gives CASSLAFGDEQFF.

The V call is TRBV11-3, the J call TRBJ2-7, with a weak D call TRBD2 (6 bases). With 4 bases removed from V and 3 bases from J, the gap between germline ends came to 22 bases. CDR1 SGHNT and CDR2 YENEEA come from the germline V gene. This CDR3 has 17 amino acids. The CDR3 DNA follows: TGTGCCAGCAGCTCCCGAAGGTGGGGGGAAACGGTCTACGAGCAGTACTTC. This translates into CASSSRRWGETVYEQYF. The entire variable domain, with the rest obtained from reference TRBV11-3 and TRBJ2-7, is as follows: EAGVVQSPRYKIIEKKQPVAFWCNPISGHNTLYWYLQNLGQGPELLIRYENEEAVDDSQLPKDRFSAERLKGVDSTLKIQPAELGDSAVYLCASSSRRWGETVYEQYFGPGTRLTVT.

This clone was seen only once. The chain employs TRBV5-1 and TRBJ1-3; 8 nucleotides align to TRBD1. The CDR3 covers 18 residues. V was clipped by 3 bases and J by 8 bases; unmatched bases: 19. CDR1 SGHRS and CDR2 YFSETQ come from the germline V gene. The CDR3 protein is CASSSTWGRGRLRDTIYF. The CDR3 DNA reads as TGCGCCAGCAGCTCGACTTGGGGCAGGGGGCGTTTGCGGGACACCATATATTTT.

As concerns this clone: The junction departs from germline at one end; a sequencing error may be responsible. The rearrangement uses TRBV7-9 and TRBJ1-5; 7 positions agree with TRBD1. This CDR3 region has 18 residues. Germline values: CDR1 SEHNR, CDR2 FQNEAQ (reference sequence). The CDR3 DNA is TGTTCCAGCAGCTTTGAGCTGGGACAGACCTATAGCAATCAGCCCCAGCATTTT. Protein sequence: CSSSFELGQTYSNQPQHF.